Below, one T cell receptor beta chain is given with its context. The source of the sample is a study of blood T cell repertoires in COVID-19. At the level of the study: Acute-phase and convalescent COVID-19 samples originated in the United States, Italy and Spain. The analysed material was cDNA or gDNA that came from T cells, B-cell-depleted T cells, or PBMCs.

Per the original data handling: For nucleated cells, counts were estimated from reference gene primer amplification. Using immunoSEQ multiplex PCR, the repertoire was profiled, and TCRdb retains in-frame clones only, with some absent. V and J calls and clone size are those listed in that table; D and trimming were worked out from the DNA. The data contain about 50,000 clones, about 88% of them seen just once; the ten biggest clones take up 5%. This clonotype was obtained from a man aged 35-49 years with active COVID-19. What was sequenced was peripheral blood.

CDR3 amino acids: CASGNPGQNYGYTF. The CDR3, as DNA: TGTGCCAGCGGAAATCCCGGACAGAACTATGGCTACACCTTC. This chain uses TRBV27 with TRBJ1-2, with TRBD1 as a possible D gene (6 bases). Germline CDR1 and CDR2: MNHEY and SMNVEV (reference sequence). The CDR3 extends over 14 amino acids. The germline V and J ends were trimmed by 8 bases and 2 bases, with 15 bases remaining between them.